This T cell receptor (beta chain) appears in the sequencing data of a study of blood T cells in healthy people across ages. Together with a sample-barcoded 5' primer, a J-beta primer mix was included in a second PCR lasting roughly 6 to 12 cycles. TCRdb itself ran the 5' RACE reads through MiXCR, one entry per CDR3 protein. The sample lists around 970,000 distinct CDR3 sequences; approximately 50% were seen once. The table lists this clonotype with a few counts. The CDR3 spans 16 residues. Germline V gene data show CDR1 as SEHNR and CDR2 as FQNEAQ (reference sequence). With 5 bases clipped from V and 6 bases from J, the junction kept 13 bases outside the gene matches. Isolation recovered at least 6.5 million PBMCs from every sample.

The sequence was obtained from a woman aged 55 to 70 in good health. This rearrangement joins TRBV7-9 to TRBJ2-7; the match to TRBD2 covers 10 bases. Sequenced material: blood. The CDR3 coding sequence is TGTGCCAGCAGCCCGTATGGAACTAGCGGGATGGCCGAGCAGTACTTC. This codes for CASSPYGTSGMAEQYF.